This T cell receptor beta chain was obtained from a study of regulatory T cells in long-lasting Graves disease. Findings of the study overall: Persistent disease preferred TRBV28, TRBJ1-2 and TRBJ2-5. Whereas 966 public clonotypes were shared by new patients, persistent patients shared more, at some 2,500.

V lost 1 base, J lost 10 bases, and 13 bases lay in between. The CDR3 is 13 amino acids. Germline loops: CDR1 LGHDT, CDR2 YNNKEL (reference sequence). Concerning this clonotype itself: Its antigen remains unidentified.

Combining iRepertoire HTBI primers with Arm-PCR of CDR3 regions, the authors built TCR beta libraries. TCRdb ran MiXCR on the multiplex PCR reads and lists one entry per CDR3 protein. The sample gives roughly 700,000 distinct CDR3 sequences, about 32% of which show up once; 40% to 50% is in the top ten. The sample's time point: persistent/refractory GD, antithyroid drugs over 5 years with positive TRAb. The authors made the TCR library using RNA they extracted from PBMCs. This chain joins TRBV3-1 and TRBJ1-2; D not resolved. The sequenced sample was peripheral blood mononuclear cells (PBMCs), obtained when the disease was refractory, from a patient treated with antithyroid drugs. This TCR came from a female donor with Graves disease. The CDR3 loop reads CASSQGRLLDYTF. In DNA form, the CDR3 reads TGTGCCAGCAGCCAAGGGCGGCTTTTGGACTACACCTTC. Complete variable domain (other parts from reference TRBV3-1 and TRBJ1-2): DTAVSQTPKYLVTQMGNDKSIKCEQNLGHDTMYWYKQDSKKFLKIMFSYNNKELIINETVPNRFSPKSPDKAHLNLHINSLELGDSAVYFCASSQGRLLDYTFGSGTRLTVV.